The rows below give T cell receptor beta chains drawn from one sample of a study of blood T cell repertoires in COVID-19. This table comes from immunoSEQ multiplex PCR, and its TCRdb copy is limited to in-frame clones, with some not included. The table includes some 160,000 clones, roughly 91% detected once. Sample: peripheral blood. These receptors originate from a man between 18 and 35 years old with COVID-19, enrolled during active disease. Each CDR3 is given with its conserved first and last residue.

V,J,CDR3
TRBV19,TRBJ2-3,CASSMVTSGRADTDTQYF
TRBV18,TRBJ2-7,CASSHPGIRDEQYF
TRBV29-1,TRBJ2-7,CSVASGGSPSYEQYF
TRBV7-9,TRBJ2-7,CASRGTSGASYEQYF
TRBV4-3,TRBJ2-1,CASSRLWDIPDVDNEQFF
TRBV11-2,TRBJ2-7,CASSLEAGAVYEQYF
TRBV28,TRBJ1-1,CAIKRGIEAFF
TRBV7-6,TRBJ2-7,CASSLYSGTPYEQYF
TRBV7-2,TRBJ2-3,CASTPRDFTDTQYF
TRBV5-1,TRBJ1-3,CASSLVGQGLRSGNTIYF
TRBV29-1,TRBJ2-5,CSVTPRVETQYF
TRBV13,TRBJ1-2,CASSPTEYGYTF
TRBV4-1,TRBJ1-5,CASSHQQGRGDQPQHF
TRBV28,TRBJ1-2,CASSSGGRLASGYTF
TRBV20-1,TRBJ2-7,CSASKGGGPEEEQYF